This entry features one T cell receptor beta chain sequence. The sample comes from a study of cytomegalovirus exposure and HLA in healthy donors. PCR amplification relied on 60 Vbeta primers (plus 13 Jbeta primers). Profiled with immunoSEQ multiplex PCR; TCRdb holds only in-frame clones, not every one. The table records some 100,000 clones, more than 80% of them present only once. This clonotype originated in a young man in good health and CMV-seronegative. The sample comprised PBMCs.

DNA of the CDR3: TGCGCCAGCAGCTTGGGAGGGACAGGGGTTTCCTACGAGCAGTACTTC. This translates into CASSLGGTGVSYEQYF. The V and J genes are TRBV5-1 and TRBJ2-7; 10 positions match TRBD1. V dropped 0 bases and J dropped 1; count of bases not matched to a gene: 4. Germline V CDR1 and CDR2: SGHRS, YFSETQ. The CDR3 is 16 amino acids.